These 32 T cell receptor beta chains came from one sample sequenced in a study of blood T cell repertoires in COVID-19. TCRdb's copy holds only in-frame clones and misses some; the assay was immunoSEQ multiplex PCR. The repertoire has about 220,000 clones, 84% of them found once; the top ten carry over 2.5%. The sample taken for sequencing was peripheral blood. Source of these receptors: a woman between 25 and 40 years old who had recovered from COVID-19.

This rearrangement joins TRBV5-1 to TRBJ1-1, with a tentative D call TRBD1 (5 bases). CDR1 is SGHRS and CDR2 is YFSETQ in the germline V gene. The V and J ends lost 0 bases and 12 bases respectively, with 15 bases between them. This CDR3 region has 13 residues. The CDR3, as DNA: TGCGCCAGCAGCTTGGGTCAGGGATTGAGGCCTTTCTTT. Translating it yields CASSLGQGLRPFF.

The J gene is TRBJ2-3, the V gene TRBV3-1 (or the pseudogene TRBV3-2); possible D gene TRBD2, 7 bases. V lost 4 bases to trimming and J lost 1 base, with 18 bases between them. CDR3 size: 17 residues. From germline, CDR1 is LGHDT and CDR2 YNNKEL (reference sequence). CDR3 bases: TGTGCCAGCAGCCGCGATCGAGAGGGGGGGGGCACAGATACGCAGTATTTT. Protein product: CASSRDREGGGTDTQYF.

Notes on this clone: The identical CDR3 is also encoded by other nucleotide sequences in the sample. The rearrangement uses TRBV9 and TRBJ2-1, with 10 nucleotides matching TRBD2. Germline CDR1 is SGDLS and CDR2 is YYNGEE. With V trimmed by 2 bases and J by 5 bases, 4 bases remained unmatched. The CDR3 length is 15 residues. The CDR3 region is CASSVASGRHNEQFF. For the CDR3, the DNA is TGTGCCAGCAGCGTCGCTAGCGGGAGACACAATGAGCAGTTCTTC. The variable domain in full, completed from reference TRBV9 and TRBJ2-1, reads DSGVTQTPKHLITATGQRVTLRCSPRSGDLSVYWYQQSLDQGLQFLIQYYNGEERAKGNILERFSAQQFPDLHSELNLSSLELGDSALYFCASSVASGRHNEQFFGPGTRLTVL.

This chain's CDR3 is CASSEALGTQYF. The CDR3 DNA sequence: TGTGCCAGCAGTGAGGCTCTAGGGACCCAGTACTTC. The gene calls are TRBV2 and TRBJ2-5; D is ambiguous. CDR1 and CDR2 from the germline V gene are SNHLY and FYNNEI. Trimming took off 3 bases at V and 7 bases at J, with 9 bases between the two ends. The CDR3 length is 12 residues. The full variable domain, with the rest looked up from reference TRBV2 and TRBJ2-5, is EPEVTQTPSHQVTQMGQEVILRCVPISNHLYFYWYRQILGQKVEFLVSFYNNEISEKSEIFDDQFSVERPDGSNFTLKIRSTKLEDSAMYFCASSEALGTQYFGPGTRLLVL.

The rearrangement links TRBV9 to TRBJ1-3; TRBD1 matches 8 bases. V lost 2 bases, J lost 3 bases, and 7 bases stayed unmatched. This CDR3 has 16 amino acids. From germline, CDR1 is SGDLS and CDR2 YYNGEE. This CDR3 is CASSVGQESFGNTIYF. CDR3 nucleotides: TGTGCCAGCAGCGTGGGACAGGAGTCATTTGGAAACACCATATATTTT. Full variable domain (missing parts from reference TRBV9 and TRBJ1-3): DSGVTQTPKHLITATGQRVTLRCSPRSGDLSVYWYQQSLDQGLQFLIQYYNGEERAKGNILERFSAQQFPDLHSELNLSSLELGDSALYFCASSVGQESFGNTIYFGEGSWLTVV.

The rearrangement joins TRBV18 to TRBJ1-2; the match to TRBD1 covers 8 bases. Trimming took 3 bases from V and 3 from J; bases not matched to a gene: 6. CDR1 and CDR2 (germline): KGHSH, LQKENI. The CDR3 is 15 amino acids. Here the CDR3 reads CASSPGQGRDYGYTF. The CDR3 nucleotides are TGTGCCAGCTCACCCGGACAGGGAAGAGACTATGGCTACACCTTC.

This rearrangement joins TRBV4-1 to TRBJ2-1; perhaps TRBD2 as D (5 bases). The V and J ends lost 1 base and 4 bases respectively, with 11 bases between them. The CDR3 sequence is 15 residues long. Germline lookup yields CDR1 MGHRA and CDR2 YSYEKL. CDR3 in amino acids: CASSQADSVYNEQFF. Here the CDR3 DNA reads TGCGCCAGCAGCCAAGCTGATAGCGTGTACAATGAGCAGTTCTTC.

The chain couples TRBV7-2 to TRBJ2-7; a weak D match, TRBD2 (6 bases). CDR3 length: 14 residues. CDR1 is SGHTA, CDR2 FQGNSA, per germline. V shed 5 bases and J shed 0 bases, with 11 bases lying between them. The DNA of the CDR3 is TGTGCCAGCAGCCCGTGGGACTCCTCCTACGAGCAGTACTTC. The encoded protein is CASSPWDSSYEQYF.

The CDR3 bases are TGTGCCAGTAGTATAGGGGGAGCGGGAGGGGGAGAGACCCAGTACTTC. Translating it yields CASSIGGAGGGETQYF. The chain joins TRBV19 to TRBJ2-5; 10 bases are a match to TRBD2. Per germline, CDR1 LNHDA and CDR2 SQIVND (reference sequence). The CDR3 is 16 amino acids. Trimming at V came to 1 base and at J to 4 bases, leaving 6 bases not matched to a gene.

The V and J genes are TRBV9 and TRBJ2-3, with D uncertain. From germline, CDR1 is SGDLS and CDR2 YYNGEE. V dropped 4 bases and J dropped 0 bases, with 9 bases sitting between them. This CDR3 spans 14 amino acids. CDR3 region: CASSFGSSTDTQYF. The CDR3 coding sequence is TGTGCCAGCAGCTTCGGGTCTAGCACAGATACGCAGTATTTT.

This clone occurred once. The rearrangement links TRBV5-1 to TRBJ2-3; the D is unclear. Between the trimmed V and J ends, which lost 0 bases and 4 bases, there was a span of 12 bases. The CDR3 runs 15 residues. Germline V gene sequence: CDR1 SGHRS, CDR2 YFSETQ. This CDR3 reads CASSLAHGQADTQYF. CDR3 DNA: TGCGCCAGCAGCTTGGCCCACGGCCAGGCAGATACGCAGTATTTT. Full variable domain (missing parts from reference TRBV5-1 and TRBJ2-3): KAGVTQTPRYLIKTRGQQVTLSCSPISGHRSVSWYQQTPGQGLQFLFEYFSETQRNKGNFPGRFSGRQFSNSRSEMNVSTLELGDSALYLCASSLAHGQADTQYFGPGTRLTVL.

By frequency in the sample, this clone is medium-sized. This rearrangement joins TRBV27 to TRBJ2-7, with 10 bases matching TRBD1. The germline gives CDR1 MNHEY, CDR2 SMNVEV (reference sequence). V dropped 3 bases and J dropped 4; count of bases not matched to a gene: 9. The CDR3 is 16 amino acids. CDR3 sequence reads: CASSFQTGGPIYEQYF. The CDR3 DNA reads TGTGCCAGCAGTTTCCAGACAGGGGGCCCTATATACGAGCAGTACTTC.

Here the CDR3 DNA reads TGTGCCAGTAGTGTTACGGGACTAGCGGGAGTCCCCTCCTACAATGAGCAGTTCTTC. Residues: CASSVTGLAGVPSYNEQFF. This rearrangement joins TRBV19 to TRBJ2-1, with TRBD2 matching 14 bases. The CDR3 contains 19 residues. Germline V gene data show CDR1 as LNHDA and CDR2 as SQIVND (reference sequence). J was trimmed by 0 bases and V by 5 bases; bases with no gene match: 9.

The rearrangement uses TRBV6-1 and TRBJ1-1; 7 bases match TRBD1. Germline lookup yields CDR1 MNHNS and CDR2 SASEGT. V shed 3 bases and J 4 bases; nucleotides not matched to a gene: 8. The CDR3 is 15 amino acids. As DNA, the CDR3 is TGTGCCAGCAGTGAGAACGCAGGGGGTAGCACTGAAGCTTTCTTT. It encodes CASSENAGGSTEAFF.

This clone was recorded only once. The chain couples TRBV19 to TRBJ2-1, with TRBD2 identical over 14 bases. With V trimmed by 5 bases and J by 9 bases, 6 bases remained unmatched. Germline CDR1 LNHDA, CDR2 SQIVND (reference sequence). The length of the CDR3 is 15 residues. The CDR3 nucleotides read TGTGCCAGTAGTGGGGGACTAGCGGGAGTGAGTGAGCAGTTCTTC. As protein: CASSGGLAGVSEQFF.

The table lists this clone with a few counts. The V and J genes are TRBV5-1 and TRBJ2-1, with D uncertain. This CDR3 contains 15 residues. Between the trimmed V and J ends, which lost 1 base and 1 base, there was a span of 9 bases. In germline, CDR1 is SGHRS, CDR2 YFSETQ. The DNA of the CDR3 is TGCGCCAGCAGCTTGATTACGGGTTCCTACAATGAGCAGTTCTTC. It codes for CASSLITGSYNEQFF.

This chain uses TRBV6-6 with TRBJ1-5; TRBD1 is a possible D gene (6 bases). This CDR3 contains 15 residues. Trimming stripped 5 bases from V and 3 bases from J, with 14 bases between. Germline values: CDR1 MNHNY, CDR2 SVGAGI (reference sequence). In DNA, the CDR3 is TGTGCCAGCAGTCAACAGGGCCAGGACAATCAGCCCCAGCATTTT. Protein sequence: CASSQQGQDNQPQHF.

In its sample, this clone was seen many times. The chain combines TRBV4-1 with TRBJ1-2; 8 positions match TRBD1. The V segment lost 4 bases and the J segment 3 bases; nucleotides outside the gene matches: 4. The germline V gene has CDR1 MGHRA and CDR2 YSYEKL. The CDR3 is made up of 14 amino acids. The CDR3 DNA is TGCGCCAGCAGCCCGACGGGACAGGACTATGGCTACACCTTC. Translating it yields CASSPTGQDYGYTF.

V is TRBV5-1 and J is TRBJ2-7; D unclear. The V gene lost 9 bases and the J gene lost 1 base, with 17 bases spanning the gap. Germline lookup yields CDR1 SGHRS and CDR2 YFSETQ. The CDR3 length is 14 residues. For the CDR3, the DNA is TGCGCCACCTCCAGCGCCAGTGGTTCCTACGAGCAGTACTTC. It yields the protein CATSSASGSYEQYF.

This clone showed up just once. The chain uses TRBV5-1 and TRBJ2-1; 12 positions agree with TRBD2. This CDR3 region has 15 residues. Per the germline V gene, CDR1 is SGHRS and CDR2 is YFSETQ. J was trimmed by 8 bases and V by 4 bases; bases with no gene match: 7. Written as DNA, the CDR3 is TGCGCCAGCAGCCCGCTAGCGGGAGGGCCCCATGAGCAGTTCTTC. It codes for CASSPLAGGPHEQFF.

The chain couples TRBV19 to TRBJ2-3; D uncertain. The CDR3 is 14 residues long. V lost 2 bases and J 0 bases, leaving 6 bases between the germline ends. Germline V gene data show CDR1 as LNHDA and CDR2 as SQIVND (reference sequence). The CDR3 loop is CASSITTSTDTQYF. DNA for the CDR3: TGTGCCAGTAGTATAACGACTAGCACAGATACGCAGTATTTT.

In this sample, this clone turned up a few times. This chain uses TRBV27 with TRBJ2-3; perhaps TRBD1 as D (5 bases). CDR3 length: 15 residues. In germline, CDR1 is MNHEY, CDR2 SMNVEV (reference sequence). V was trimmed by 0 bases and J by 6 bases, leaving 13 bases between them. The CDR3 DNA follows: TGTGCCAGCAGTTTATCGGGGCCACCGTATGATACGCAGTATTTT. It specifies CASSLSGPPYDTQYF.

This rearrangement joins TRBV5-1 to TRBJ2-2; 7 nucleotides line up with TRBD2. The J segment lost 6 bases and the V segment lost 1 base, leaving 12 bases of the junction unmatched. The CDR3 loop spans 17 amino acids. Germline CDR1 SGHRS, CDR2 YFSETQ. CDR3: CASSLSPAGFVPGELFF. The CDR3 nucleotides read TGCGCCAGCAGCTTGTCTCCAGCGGGATTTGTCCCCGGGGAGCTGTTTTTT.

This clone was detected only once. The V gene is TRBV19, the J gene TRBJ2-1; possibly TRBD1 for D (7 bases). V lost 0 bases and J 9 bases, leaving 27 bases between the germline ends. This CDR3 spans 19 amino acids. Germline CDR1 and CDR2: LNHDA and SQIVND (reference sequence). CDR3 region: CASSIDPRPGGTGTGEQFF. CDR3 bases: TGTGCCAGTAGTATAGATCCCCGGCCAGGGGGGACTGGGACGGGTGAGCAGTTCTTC.

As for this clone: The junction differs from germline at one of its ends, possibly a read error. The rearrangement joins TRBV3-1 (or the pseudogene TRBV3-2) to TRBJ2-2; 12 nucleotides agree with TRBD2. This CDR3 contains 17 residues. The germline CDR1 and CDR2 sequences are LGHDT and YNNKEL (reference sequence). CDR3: CASSQDRLAGDTGELFF. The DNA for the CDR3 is TGTGCCAGCAGTCAAGATAGACTAGCGGGAGACACCGGGGAGCTGTTTTTT.

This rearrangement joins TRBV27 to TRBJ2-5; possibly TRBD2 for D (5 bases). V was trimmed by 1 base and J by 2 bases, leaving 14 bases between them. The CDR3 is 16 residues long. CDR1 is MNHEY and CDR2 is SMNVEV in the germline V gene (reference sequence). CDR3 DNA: TGTGCCAGCAGTTTATATTTCGGGAATATTCAAGAGACCCAGTACTTC. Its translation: CASSLYFGNIQETQYF.

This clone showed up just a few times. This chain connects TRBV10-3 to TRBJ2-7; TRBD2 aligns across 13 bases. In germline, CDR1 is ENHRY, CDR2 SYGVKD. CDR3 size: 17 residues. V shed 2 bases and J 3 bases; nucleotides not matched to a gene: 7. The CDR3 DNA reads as TGTGCCATCAGTGAGCAGACGACTAGCGGGGGGATCTACGAGCAGTACTTC. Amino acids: CAISEQTTSGGIYEQYF.

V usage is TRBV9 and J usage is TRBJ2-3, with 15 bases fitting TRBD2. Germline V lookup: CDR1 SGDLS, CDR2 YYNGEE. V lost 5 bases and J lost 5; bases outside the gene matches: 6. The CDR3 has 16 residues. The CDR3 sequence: CASRAGLAGGGDTQYF. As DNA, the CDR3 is TGTGCCAGCAGAGCGGGACTAGCGGGAGGTGGAGATACGCAGTATTTT.

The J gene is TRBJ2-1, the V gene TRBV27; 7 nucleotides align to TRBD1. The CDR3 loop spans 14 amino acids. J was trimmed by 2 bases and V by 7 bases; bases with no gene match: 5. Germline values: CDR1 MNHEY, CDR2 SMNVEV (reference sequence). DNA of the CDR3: TGTGCCAGCAAAAACAGGGGAACCTACAATGAGCAGTTCTTC. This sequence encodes CASKNRGTYNEQFF.

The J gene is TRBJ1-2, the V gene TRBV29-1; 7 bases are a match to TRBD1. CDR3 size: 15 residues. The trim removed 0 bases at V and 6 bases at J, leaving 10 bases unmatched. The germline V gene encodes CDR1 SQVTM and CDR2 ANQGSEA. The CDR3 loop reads CSVEETNRGFDGYTF. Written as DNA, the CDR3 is TGCAGCGTTGAAGAGACCAACAGGGGATTTGATGGCTACACCTTC.

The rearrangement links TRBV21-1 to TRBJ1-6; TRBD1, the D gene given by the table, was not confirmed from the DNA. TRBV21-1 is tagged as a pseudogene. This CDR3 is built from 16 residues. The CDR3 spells CASSKGPRQRNSPLHF. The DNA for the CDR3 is TGTGCCAGCAGCAAAGGACCACGACAGAGGAATTCACCCCTCCACTTT.

In DNA form, the CDR3 reads TGTGCCAGCACCCTCCGACAGGACAGGGGGCGAGGGCATGGCTACACCTTC. It is translated as CASTLRQDRGRGHGYTF. The chain employs TRBV11-2 and TRBJ1-2; 11 bases are shared with TRBD1. Unmatched junction bases numbered 16, after V lost 7 bases and J lost 6 bases. Germline CDR1 is SGHAT and CDR2 is FQNNGV. This CDR3 is 17 amino acids long.